This T cell receptor (beta chain) was identified during a study of T cell responses to AZD1222 COVID-19 vaccine. Study information: Pooling was applied to second doses at about 4 or about 12 weeks.

TCRdb's table, derived via immunoSEQ multiplex PCR, lists solely in-frame clones and lacks some. The data show some 150,000 clones, 70% to 90% seen once. Trimming stripped 0 bases from V and 0 bases from J, with 9 bases between. CDR1 MNHNY and CDR2 SVGAGI come from the germline V gene (reference sequence). The CDR3 loop spans 16 amino acids. In this sample, this clone turned up a few times. The target antigen is unknown. Whole-study findings and limits: The repertoires were collected only after the peak T cell response.

The source was peripheral blood, collected on day 0 of AZD1222 vaccination. The V and J genes are TRBV6-6 and TRBJ1-3, with no clear D. This clonotype was sampled from an adult in good health. CDR3 in DNA: TGTGCCAGCAGTTACTCTCTTCCCAGCTCTGGAAACACCATATATTTT. Protein product: CASSYSLPSSGNTIYF.